A selection of T cell receptor beta chains follows, all from one sample in a study of beta chain features in type 1 diabetes. Libraries were prepared by immunoSEQ multiplex PCR; TCRdb keeps only in-frame clonotypes and omits some of them. The table lists fewer than 450,000 clones, about 13% of them singletons. What was sequenced was naive CD4+ T cells from blood. Receptors were obtained from a woman aged 18-29 years with type 1 diabetes. CDR3s include the opening cysteine and the closing phenylalanine or tryptophan. Each record gives: clone size, J gene, V gene, D gene, CDR3 protein, CDR3 DNA. The D gene is left open where the match is weak. Clone size, where shown, is once, few, many, or a class for clones that have expanded.

abundance: .; j_gene: TRBJ2-1; v_gene: TRBV2; d_gene: .; CDR3aa: CASSEVTPGYNEQFF; CDR3nt: TGTGCCAGCAGTGAAGTGACTCCGGGCTACAATGAGCAGTTCTTC
abundance: .; j_gene: TRBJ1-1; v_gene: TRBV5-1; d_gene: .; CDR3aa: CASSFGQGEAFF; CDR3nt: TGCGCCAGCAGCTTCGGGCAGGGGGAAGCTTTCTTT
abundance: .; j_gene: TRBJ2-5; v_gene: TRBV11-3; d_gene: TRBD1; CDR3aa: CASSSTLTGGGETQYF; CDR3nt: TGTGCCAGCAGCTCAACTCTGACAGGGGGCGGGGAGACCCAGTACTTC
abundance: .; j_gene: TRBJ2-2; v_gene: TRBV28; d_gene: .; CDR3aa: CASSFPPGSPDNHTGELFF; CDR3nt: TGTGCCAGCAGTTTTCCCCCCGGGAGTCCTGATAACCACACCGGGGAGCTGTTTTTT
abundance: .; j_gene: TRBJ2-5; v_gene: TRBV7-2; d_gene: TRBD2; CDR3aa: CASSVIAGRETQYF; CDR3nt: TGTGCCAGCAGCGTAATAGCGGGACGAGAGACCCAGTACTTC
abundance: few; j_gene: TRBJ2-3; v_gene: TRBV7-2; d_gene: .; CDR3aa: CASSLGHITDTQYF; CDR3nt: TGTGCCAGCAGCTTAGGACACATCACAGATACGCAGTATTTT
abundance: .; j_gene: TRBJ2-3; v_gene: TRBV18; d_gene: .; CDR3aa: CASSRRDTQYF; CDR3nt: TGTGCCAGCTCTCGCCGGGATACGCAGTATTTT
abundance: .; j_gene: TRBJ2-7; v_gene: TRBV5-1; d_gene: TRBD1; CDR3aa: CASSFGTGGYEQYF; CDR3nt: TGCGCCAGCAGCTTCGGGACAGGGGGCTACGAGCAGTACTTC
abundance: .; j_gene: TRBJ2-7; v_gene: TRBV28; d_gene: .; CDR3aa: CATRDVYYEQYF; CDR3nt: TGTGCCACGCGGGACGTATACTACGAGCAGTACTTC
abundance: .; j_gene: TRBJ2-2; v_gene: TRBV29-1; d_gene: TRBD1; CDR3aa: CSVWTGNTGELFF; CDR3nt: TGCAGCGTTTGGACAGGAAACACCGGGGAGCTGTTTTTT
abundance: few; j_gene: TRBJ1-1; v_gene: TRBV30; d_gene: .; CDR3aa: CAWNGGPGTEAFF; CDR3nt: TGTGCCTGGAACGGGGGGCCGGGCACTGAAGCTTTCTTT
abundance: .; j_gene: TRBJ1-1; v_gene: TRBV28; d_gene: .; CDR3aa: CASRSSGSSPEAFF; CDR3nt: TGTGCCAGCAGGAGCTCGGGGTCGAGTCCTGAAGCTTTCTTT
abundance: .; j_gene: TRBJ2-3; v_gene: TRBV2; d_gene: .; CDR3aa: CASTRQYGGDTQYF; CDR3nt: TGTGCCAGCACCCGACAGTACGGAGGGGATACGCAGTATTTT
abundance: few; j_gene: TRBJ2-1; v_gene: TRBV7-3; d_gene: TRBD2; CDR3aa: CASSPGLAGYNEQFF; CDR3nt: TGTGCCAGCAGCCCGGGACTAGCGGGGTACAATGAGCAGTTCTTC
abundance: few; j_gene: TRBJ1-5; v_gene: TRBV28; d_gene: .; CDR3aa: CASSWGPLTGSTQHF; CDR3nt: TGTGCCAGCAGTTGGGGCCCCCTTACAGGATCTACCCAGCATTTT
abundance: .; j_gene: TRBJ2-7; v_gene: TRBV5-1; d_gene: TRBD2; CDR3aa: CASTIAGGPGEQYF; CDR3nt: TGCGCCAGCACGATAGCGGGAGGGCCGGGGGAGCAGTACTTC
abundance: few; j_gene: TRBJ2-5; v_gene: TRBV28; d_gene: TRBD1; CDR3aa: CASSLRQGQETQYF; CDR3nt: TGTGCCAGCAGTCTGAGACAGGGCCAAGAGACCCAGTACTTC
abundance: few; j_gene: TRBJ2-5; v_gene: TRBV7-9; d_gene: .; CDR3aa: CASSLVGGTETQYF; CDR3nt: TGTGCCAGCAGCCTCGTCGGGGGTACGGAGACCCAGTACTTC